What follows are 16 T cell receptor beta chains derived from one specimen sequenced in a study of neurological immune-mediated disorders. TCRdb ran MiXCR on the 5' RACE reads and lists one entry per CDR3 protein. The data show 40,000 to 60,000 distinct CDR3 sequences, with around 3.5% seen just once and over 5% held by the top ten. The sample consisted of PBMCs. The receptors stem from a man aged 40-49 years with multiple sclerosis.

This clonotype was seen many times. The chain combines TRBV7-6 with TRBJ2-7, with 10 bases fitting TRBD1. Germline values: CDR1 SGHVS, CDR2 FNYEAQ. This CDR3 is 15 amino acids long. Trimming removed 5 bases from V and 5 bases from J; junction bases left unmatched: 9. This CDR3 reads CASSPQTGGKNEQYF. CDR3 DNA: TGTGCCAGCAGCCCGCAGACAGGGGGCAAGAACGAGCAGTACTTC.

This clonotype was recorded many times. This rearrangement joins TRBV28 to TRBJ2-5; 16 bases match TRBD2. Germline values: CDR1 MDHEN, CDR2 SYDVKM. V dropped 4 bases and J dropped 5; count of bases not matched to a gene: 7. This CDR3 is 17 amino acids long. The CDR3 is CASSYGTSGGAEETQYF. The CDR3 coding sequence is TGTGCCAGCAGTTACGGGACTAGCGGGGGGGCCGAGGAGACCCAGTACTTC.

In this sample, this clonotype turned up many times. This chain uses TRBV18 with TRBJ2-3; TRBD2 agrees at 7 bases. This CDR3 has 16 residues. The germline CDR1 and CDR2 sequences are KGHSH and LQKENI. Germline trimming cut 2 bases from V and 2 bases from J; bases unmatched to any gene: 7. CDR3 protein: CASSPGLAEFTDTQYF. As DNA, the CDR3 is TGTGCCAGCTCACCAGGGCTAGCGGAGTTCACAGATACGCAGTATTTT.

This clonotype was observed many times. Germline and junction disagree at one end, which may indicate a read error. This chain links TRBV18 with TRBJ2-3, with D unresolved. This CDR3 is built from 14 residues. Germline-derived CDR1 and CDR2 are KGHSH and LQKENI. The CDR3 bases are TGTGCCAACTCACAAGGCCAAGTCCCGGATACGCAGTATTTT. Amino acid sequence: CANSQGQVPDTQYF.

This clonotype appeared many times. The V call is TRBV9, the J call TRBJ2-3, with 8 positions matching TRBD1. V was clipped by 3 bases and J by 0 bases; unmatched bases: 6. The CDR3 consists of 16 residues. Germline V gene sequence: CDR1 SGDLS, CDR2 YYNGEE. Here the CDR3 DNA reads TGTGCCAGCAGCGGGCCGACAGGGGCTAGCACAGATACGCAGTATTTT. It specifies CASSGPTGASTDTQYF.

This clonotype was recorded many times. The CDR3 coding sequence is TGCGCCAGCAGCTTGACCGGGGAATGGAATGAGCAGTTCTTC. Its protein is CASSLTGEWNEQFF. The rearrangement uses TRBV5-1 and TRBJ2-1, with TRBD2 as a possible D gene (5 bases). The CDR3 runs to 14 residues. Germline V gives CDR1 SGHRS, CDR2 YFSETQ. Deletions cut 1 base from V and 7 bases from J, with 12 bases between.

This clonotype appeared many times. The chain joins TRBV5-6 to TRBJ2-1; D unresolved. V lost 4 bases to trimming and J lost 7 bases, with 0 bases between them. Germline CDR1 reads SGHDT; CDR2 reads YYEEEE. This CDR3 is built from 9 residues. The CDR3 DNA is TGTGCCAGCAGCAATGAGCAGTTCTTC. Protein sequence: CASSNEQFF.

This clonotype has at least ten counts. This sequence joins TRBV5-1 and TRBJ2-7; tentative D call: TRBD1 (5 bases). V lost 6 bases, J lost 6 bases, and 16 bases lay in between. Germline CDR1 SGHRS, CDR2 YFSETQ. The CDR3 runs 13 residues. The CDR3 DNA reads as TGCGCCAGCACCGCCGACAGAGAAGGCGAGCAGTACTTC. Protein product: CASTADREGEQYF.

This clonotype was picked up many times. The chain uses TRBV6-5 and TRBJ1-5; perhaps TRBD1 as D (6 bases). V gave up 6 bases and J gave up 7 bases, with 19 bases separating them. The CDR3 spans 15 residues. Germline CDR1 reads MNHEY; CDR2 reads SVGAGI. This CDR3 is CASRPGTGSWQPQHF. CDR3 DNA: TGTGCCAGCAGGCCCGGCACAGGGAGTTGGCAGCCCCAGCATTTT.

CDR3 residues: CSVEWGPGELFF. CDR3 nucleotide sequence: TGCAGCGTTGAATGGGGTCCCGGGGAGCTGTTTTTT. This chain joins TRBV29-1 and TRBJ2-2; D is unclear. Germline V CDR1 and CDR2: SQVTM, ANQGSEA. The CDR3 runs to 12 residues. V gave up 2 bases and J gave up 6 bases, with 7 bases separating them.

This clonotype was counted ten times or more. The chain carries TRBV20-1 and TRBJ1-5; TRBD1 matches at 10 bases. CDR1 and CDR2 from the germline V gene are DFQATT and SNEGSKA (reference sequence). The CDR3 runs 13 residues. The V and J ends lost 6 bases and 4 bases, in that order; junction bases with no gene match: 3. The CDR3: CSALDRGNQPQHF. CDR3 DNA sequence: TGCAGTGCCCTGGACAGGGGGAATCAGCCCCAGCATTTT.

This clonotype was observed many times. The CDR3 spells CASSQNLGQGSKEQYF. CDR3 sequence (DNA): TGTGCCAGCAGCCAAAATCTGGGACAGGGGTCGAAAGAGCAGTACTTC. The J gene is TRBJ2-7, the V gene TRBV14; 10 positions agree with TRBD1. Trimming removed 2 bases from V and 7 bases from J; junction bases left unmatched: 11. CDR3 length equals 16 residues. Germline-derived CDR1 and CDR2 are SGHDN and FVKESK.

This clonotype appeared many times. The chain employs TRBV18 and TRBJ1-1; D remains unclear. Per the germline V gene, CDR1 is KGHSH and CDR2 is LQKENI. The CDR3 has 14 amino acids. Trimming shortened V by 3 bases and J by 1 base, and 9 bases separated the two germline ends. The CDR3 DNA reads TGTGCCAGCTCACCTCGAAATTGGAACACTGAAGCTTTCTTT. This codes for CASSPRNWNTEAFF.

The table lists this clonotype with many counts. The chain recombines TRBV5-1 with TRBJ2-7; no reliable D call. CDR1 and CDR2 (germline): SGHRS, YFSETQ. V was pared by 0 bases and J by 0 bases, with 7 bases between. The CDR3 has 14 amino acids. CDR3 nucleotide sequence: TGCGCCAGCAGCTTGGAAACCAACTCCTACGAGCAGTACTTC. It specifies CASSLETNSYEQYF. Filled out from reference TRBV5-1 and TRBJ2-7, the complete variable domain reads KAGVTQTPRYLIKTRGQQVTLSCSPISGHRSVSWYQQTPGQGLQFLFEYFSETQRNKGNFPGRFSGRQFSNSRSEMNVSTLELGDSALYLCASSLETNSYEQYFGPGTRLTVT.

This clonotype occurred many times. The chain carries TRBV7-9 and TRBJ2-5, with D possibly matching TRBD2 (6 bases). This CDR3 is built from 12 residues. Trimming took 8 bases from V and 2 from J, leaving 9 bases between them. From germline, CDR1 is SEHNR and CDR2 FQNEAQ (reference sequence). The CDR3 here is CASGGRQETQYF. For the CDR3, the DNA is TGTGCCAGCGGAGGGCGACAAGAGACCCAGTACTTC.

In its sample, this clonotype was seen a few times. The V gene is TRBV20-1, the J gene TRBJ2-3; D may be TRBD2 (6 bases). Trimming left V 3 bases short and J 2 bases short, with 12 bases between. There are 14 residues in the CDR3. Germline values: CDR1 DFQATT, CDR2 SNEGSKA (reference sequence). CDR3 loop: CSASYGGSTDTQYF. As DNA, the CDR3 is TGCAGTGCTAGCTACGGGGGTTCCACAGATACGCAGTATTTT.